This TCR beta chain derives from a study of blood T cell repertoires in COVID-19. The sample holds a few counts of this clone. The CDR3 totals 11 residues. Trimming removed 3 bases at V and 8 bases at J, with 7 bases between. Germline lookup yields CDR1 MGHRA and CDR2 YSYEKL. Using immunoSEQ multiplex PCR, the repertoire was profiled, and TCRdb retains in-frame clones only, with some absent. The top ten clones hold over 7% of a sample with about 170,000 clones, roughly nine tenths of them seen once. The specimen was PBMCs or T cells enriched from blood (not recorded which). The sequence derives from a woman in her forties or fifties who had recovered from COVID-19. This rearrangement joins TRBV4-1 to TRBJ1-2; D remains ambiguous. The CDR3 is CASSHRRGYTF. The DNA of the CDR3 is TGCGCCAGCAGCCACAGGAGGGGCTACACCTTC.